This T cell receptor beta chain stems from a study of brain metastases from non-small cell lung cancer. Findings and limits, study-wide: Compared with primary tumors, brain metastases showed less T-cell infiltration.

Produced via immunoSEQ multiplex PCR; TCRdb's table is partial and in-frame only. Here the sample spans 4,500 to 6,000 clones, 85% being singletons. Per the germline V gene, CDR1 is SGDLS and CDR2 is YYNGEE. The CDR3 extends over 18 amino acids. Trimming took 4 bases from V and 1 from J, leaving 21 bases between them. Points on this clone: Antigen: not known.

The TCR sequence derives from a donor older than 35 with non-small cell lung cancer. The V and J genes are TRBV9 and TRBJ1-5; the D is unclear. Sequenced: primary lung tumor tissue. Here the CDR3 reads CASSPRRPPTMSNQPQHF. The CDR3 DNA is TGTGCCAGCAGCCCCCGAAGGCCGCCTACAATGAGCAATCAGCCCCAGCATTTT.